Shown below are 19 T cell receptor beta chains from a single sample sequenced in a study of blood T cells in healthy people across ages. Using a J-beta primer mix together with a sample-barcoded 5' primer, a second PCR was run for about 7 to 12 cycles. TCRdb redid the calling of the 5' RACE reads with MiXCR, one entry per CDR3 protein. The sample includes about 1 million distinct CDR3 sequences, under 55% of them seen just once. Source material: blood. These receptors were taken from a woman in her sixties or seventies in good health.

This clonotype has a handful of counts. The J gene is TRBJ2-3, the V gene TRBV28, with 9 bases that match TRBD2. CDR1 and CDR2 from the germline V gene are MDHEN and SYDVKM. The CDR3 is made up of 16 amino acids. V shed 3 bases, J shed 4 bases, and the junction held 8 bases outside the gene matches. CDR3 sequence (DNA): TGTGCCAGCAGTTTTGTGAGCGGGAGGTCCCCAGATACGCAGTATTTT. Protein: CASSFVSGRSPDTQYF.

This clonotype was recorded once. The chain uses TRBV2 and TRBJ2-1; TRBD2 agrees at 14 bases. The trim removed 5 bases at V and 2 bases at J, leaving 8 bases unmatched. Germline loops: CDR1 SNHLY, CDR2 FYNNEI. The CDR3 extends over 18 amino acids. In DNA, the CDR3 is TGTGCCAGCAGTTGGGGGACTAGCGGGAGATTCCCCTACAATGAGCAGTTCTTC. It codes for CASSWGTSGRFPYNEQFF.

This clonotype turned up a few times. The CDR3 protein is CASSGTSGGTTPFF. The CDR3 DNA is TGTGCCAGCAGTGGGACTAGCGGGGGTACTACCCCGTTCTTC. The gene calls are TRBV2 and TRBJ2-1, with 13 positions matching TRBD2. CDR1 SNHLY and CDR2 FYNNEI come from the germline V gene. Trimming cost V 4 bases and J 15 bases; bases outside gene matches: 9. The CDR3 runs to 14 residues. Full variable domain (remainder filled in from reference TRBV2 and TRBJ2-1): EPEVTQTPSHQVTQMGQEVILRCVPISNHLYFYWYRQILGQKVEFLVSFYNNEISEKSEIFDDQFSVERPDGSNFTLKIRSTKLEDSAMYFCASSGTSGGTTPFFGPGTRLTVL.

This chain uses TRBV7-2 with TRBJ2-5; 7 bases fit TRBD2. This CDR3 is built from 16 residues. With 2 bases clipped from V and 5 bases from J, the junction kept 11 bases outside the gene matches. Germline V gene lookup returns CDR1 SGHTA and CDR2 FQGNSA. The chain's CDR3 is CASSLSPIREGETQYF. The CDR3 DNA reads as TGTGCCAGCAGCTTATCACCTATTAGGGAGGGGGAGACCCAGTACTTC.

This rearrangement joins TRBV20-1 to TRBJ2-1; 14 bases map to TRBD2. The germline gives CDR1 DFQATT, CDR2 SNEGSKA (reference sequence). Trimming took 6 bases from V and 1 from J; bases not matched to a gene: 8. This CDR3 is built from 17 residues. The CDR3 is CSARKTSGRGSYNEQFF. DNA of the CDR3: TGCAGTGCCAGAAAGACTAGCGGGAGGGGGTCCTACAATGAGCAGTTCTTC.

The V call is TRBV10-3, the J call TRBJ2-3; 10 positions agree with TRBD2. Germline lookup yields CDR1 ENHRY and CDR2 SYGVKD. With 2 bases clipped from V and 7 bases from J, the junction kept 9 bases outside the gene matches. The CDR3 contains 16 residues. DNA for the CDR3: TGTGCCATCAGTGAGGCCGCTAGCGGGAGAATAAATACGCAGTATTTT. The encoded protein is CAISEAASGRINTQYF.

This chain's CDR3 is CASSLGQPFNSPPHF. CDR3 sequence (DNA): TGTGCCAGCAGCTTGGGACAGCCTTTTAATTCACCTCCCCACTTT. The V call is TRBV7-2, the J call TRBJ1-6; 7 nucleotides align to TRBD1. The junction had 17 bases not matched to a gene; V was cut back by 3 bases and J by 18 bases. There are 15 residues in the CDR3. Germline lookup yields CDR1 SGHTA and CDR2 FQGNSA.

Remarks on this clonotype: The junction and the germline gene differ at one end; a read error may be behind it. The CDR3 loop reads CSVRDRGTYNEQFF. The CDR3 DNA sequence: TGCAGTGTTAGAGACCGGGGGACCTACAATGAGCAGTTCTTC. The chain recombines TRBV20-1 with TRBJ2-1; TRBD2 is a possible D gene (6 bases). Germline V gene sequence: CDR1 DFQATT, CDR2 SNEGSKA (reference sequence). The CDR3 has 14 residues.

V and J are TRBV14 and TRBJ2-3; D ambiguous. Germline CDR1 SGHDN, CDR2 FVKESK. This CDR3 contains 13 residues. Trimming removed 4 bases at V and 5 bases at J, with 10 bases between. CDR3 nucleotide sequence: TGTGCCAGCAGCCCCCTCCCGCGAGATACGCAGTATTTT. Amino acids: CASSPLPRDTQYF.

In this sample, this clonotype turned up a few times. The CDR3 protein is CASSSARVKAGYTF. The CDR3 region has the DNA TGTGCCAGCAGCTCGGCCAGGGTTAAGGCTGGCTACACCTTC. The chain uses TRBV13 and TRBJ1-2; D might be TRBD1 (5 bases). The germline gives CDR1 PRHDT, CDR2 FYEKMQ (reference sequence). There are 14 residues in the CDR3. Trimming shortened V by 4 bases and J by 7 bases, and 16 bases separated the two germline ends.

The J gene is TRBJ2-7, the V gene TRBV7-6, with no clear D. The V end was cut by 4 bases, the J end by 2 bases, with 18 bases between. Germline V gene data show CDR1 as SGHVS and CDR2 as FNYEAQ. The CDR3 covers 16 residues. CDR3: CASSSSKGLETYEQYF. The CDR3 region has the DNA TGTGCCAGCAGCTCAAGCAAGGGTCTAGAAACCTACGAGCAGTACTTC.

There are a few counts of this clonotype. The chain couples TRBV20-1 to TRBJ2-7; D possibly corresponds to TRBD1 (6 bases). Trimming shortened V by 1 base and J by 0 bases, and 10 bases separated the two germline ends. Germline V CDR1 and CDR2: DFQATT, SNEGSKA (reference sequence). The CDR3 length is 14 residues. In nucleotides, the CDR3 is TGCAGTGCTAGAGCCCTCAGGGGCTCCTACGAGCAGTACTTC. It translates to CSARALRGSYEQYF.

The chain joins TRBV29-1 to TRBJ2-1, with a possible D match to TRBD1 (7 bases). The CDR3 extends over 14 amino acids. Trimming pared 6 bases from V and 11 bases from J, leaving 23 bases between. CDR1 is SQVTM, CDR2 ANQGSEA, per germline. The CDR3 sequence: CSVLQGGPGGKQFF. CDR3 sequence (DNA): TGCAGCGTCCTTCAGGGCGGGCCAGGGGGGAAGCAGTTCTTC.

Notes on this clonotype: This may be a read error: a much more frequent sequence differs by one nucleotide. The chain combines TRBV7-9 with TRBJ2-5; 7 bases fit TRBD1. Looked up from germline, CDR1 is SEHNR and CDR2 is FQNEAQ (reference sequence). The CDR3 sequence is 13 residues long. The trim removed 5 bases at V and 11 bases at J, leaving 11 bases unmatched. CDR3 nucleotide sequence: TGTGCCAGCAGCCCAGACAGGGCCAATGAGCAGTACTTC. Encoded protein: CASSPDRANEQYF.

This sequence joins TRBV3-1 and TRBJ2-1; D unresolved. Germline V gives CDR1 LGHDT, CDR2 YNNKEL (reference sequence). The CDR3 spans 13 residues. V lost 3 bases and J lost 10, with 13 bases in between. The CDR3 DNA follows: TGTGCCAGCAGCCATCCCATGCCTGAAGAGCAGTTCTTC. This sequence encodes CASSHPMPEEQFF.

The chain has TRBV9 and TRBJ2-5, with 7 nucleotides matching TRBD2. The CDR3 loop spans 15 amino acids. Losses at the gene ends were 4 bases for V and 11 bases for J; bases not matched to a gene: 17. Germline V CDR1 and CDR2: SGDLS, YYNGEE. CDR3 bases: TGTGCCAGCAGCAGCCGGGACTACCCCTACAATGAGCAGTACTTC. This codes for CASSSRDYPYNEQYF.

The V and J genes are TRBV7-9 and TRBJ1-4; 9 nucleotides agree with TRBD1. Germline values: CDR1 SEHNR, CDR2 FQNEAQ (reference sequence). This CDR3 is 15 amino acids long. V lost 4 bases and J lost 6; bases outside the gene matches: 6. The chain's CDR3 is CASSSGTGRHEKLFF. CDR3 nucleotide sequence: TGTGCCAGCAGCTCCGGGACAGGGCGACATGAAAAACTGTTTTTT.

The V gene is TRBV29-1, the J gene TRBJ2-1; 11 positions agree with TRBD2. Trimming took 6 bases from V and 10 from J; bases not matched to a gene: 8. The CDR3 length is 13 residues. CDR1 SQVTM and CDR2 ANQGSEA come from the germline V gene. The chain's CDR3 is CSVQTSGGGEQFF. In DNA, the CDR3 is TGCAGCGTGCAAACTAGCGGGGGCGGGGAGCAGTTCTTC.

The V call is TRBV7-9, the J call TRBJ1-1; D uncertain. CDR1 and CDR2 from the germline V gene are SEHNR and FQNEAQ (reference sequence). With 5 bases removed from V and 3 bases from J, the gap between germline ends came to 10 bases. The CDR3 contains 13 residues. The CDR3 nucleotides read TGTGCCAGCAGCCCTTTCTCCGACACTGAAGCTTTCTTT. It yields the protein CASSPFSDTEAFF.